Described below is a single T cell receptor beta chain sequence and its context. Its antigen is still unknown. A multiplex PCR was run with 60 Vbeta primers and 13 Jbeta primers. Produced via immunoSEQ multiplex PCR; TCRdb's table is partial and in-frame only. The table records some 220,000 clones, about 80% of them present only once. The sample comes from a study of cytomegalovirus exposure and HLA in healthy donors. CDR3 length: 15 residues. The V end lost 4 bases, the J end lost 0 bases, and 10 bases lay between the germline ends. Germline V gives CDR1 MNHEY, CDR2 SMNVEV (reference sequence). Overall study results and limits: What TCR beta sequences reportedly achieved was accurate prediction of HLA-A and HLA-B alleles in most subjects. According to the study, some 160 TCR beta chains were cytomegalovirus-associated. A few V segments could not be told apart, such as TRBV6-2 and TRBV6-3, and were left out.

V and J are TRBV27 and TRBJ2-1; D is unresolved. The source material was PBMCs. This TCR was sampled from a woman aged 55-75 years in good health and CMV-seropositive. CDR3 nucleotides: TGTGCCAGCAGTTCCGACATTCGCTCCTACAATGAGCAGTTCTTC. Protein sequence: CASSSDIRSYNEQFF.